Each of the 5 T cell receptor beta chains below was sequenced from the same sample in a study of beta chain features in type 1 diabetes. Expressed TCRB transcripts were sequenced, since all the RNA that had been isolated was reverse transcribed. Generated by immunoSEQ multiplex PCR, the TCRdb table keeps only in-frame clones and is missing some. The sample lists 810,000 or so clones, roughly a sixth seen once, with 0.02% to 0.025% in the top ten. Material: naive CD4+ T cells from blood. These receptors all come from a woman aged 18-29 years in good health.

V gene TRBV28 combines with J gene TRBJ2-5; D perhaps matches TRBD2 (6 bases). Germline V gene data show CDR1 as MDHEN and CDR2 as SYDVKM. The CDR3 spans 14 residues. V lost 8 bases and J lost 1, with 14 bases in between. CDR3 protein: CASSLGTPQETQYF. CDR3 nucleotides: TGTGCCAGCTCTTTGGGGACTCCCCAAGAGACCCAGTACTTC.

This clone was observed a few times. V is TRBV6-6 and J is TRBJ2-3; D ambiguous. This CDR3 region has 13 residues. Germline values: CDR1 MNHNY, CDR2 SVGAGI (reference sequence). With 8 bases removed from V and 2 bases from J, the gap between germline ends came to 11 bases. As DNA, the CDR3 is TGTGCCAGCGGGCAGGCACACACAGATACGCAGTATTTT. Protein: CASGQAHTDTQYF.

This clone was observed a few times. The chain uses TRBV5-1 and TRBJ2-7; possibly TRBD1 for D (6 bases). Germline V gene lookup returns CDR1 SGHRS and CDR2 YFSETQ. V was pared by 3 bases and J by 2 bases, with 12 bases between. The CDR3 covers 14 residues. CDR3 loop: CASSSAQGTYEQYF. The CDR3 DNA sequence: TGCGCCAGCAGCTCGGCACAGGGAACCTACGAGCAGTACTTC.

V gene TRBV19 combines with J gene TRBJ2-7; no firm D call. Per germline, CDR1 LNHDA and CDR2 SQIVND (reference sequence). This CDR3 has 13 amino acids. The germline V and J ends were trimmed by 5 bases and 1 base, with 9 bases remaining between them. The DNA for the CDR3 is TGTGCCAGTAGTGCTGGACGATCCTACGAGCAGTACTTC. This sequence encodes CASSAGRSYEQYF.

This clone was seen a few times. The chain links TRBV2 to TRBJ2-5; no definite D call. Germline V lookup: CDR1 SNHLY, CDR2 FYNNEI. Trimming cost V 6 bases and J 2 bases, with 7 bases left between them. The CDR3 totals 12 residues. CDR3 bases: TGTGCCAGCAGCGAGGCTCAAGAGACCCAGTACTTC. Translation: CASSEAQETQYF.